This TCR beta chain appears in the sequencing data of a study of neoadjuvant anti-PD-1 for oral cavity cancer. The length of the CDR3 is 12 residues. The V end was cut by 7 bases, the J end by 4 bases, with 8 bases between. The germline V gene has CDR1 SNHLY and CDR2 FYNNEI. This table comes from immunoSEQ multiplex PCR, and its TCRdb copy is limited to in-frame clones, with some not included. In the table there are around 62,000 clones, 65% to 80% of which are singletons. This receptor was identified in a person aged 40 to 85 with oral cavity squamous cell carcinoma. The chain joins TRBV2 to TRBJ1-5; no firm D call. Sequencing was performed on PBMCs, taken before nivolumab (anti-PD-1) treatment. The CDR3: CASTVGNQPQHF. Written as DNA, the CDR3 is TGTGCCAGCACTGTGGGTAATCAGCCCCAGCATTTT.